The entry below gives a single TCR beta chain sequence along with its context. The data belong to a study of blood T cell repertoires in COVID-19. This CDR3 contains 15 residues. Trimming pared 4 bases from V and 8 bases from J, leaving 21 bases between. CDR1 and CDR2 (germline): SGDLS, YYNGEE. Authors' data handling: Researchers report that nucleated cell counts were estimated from reference gene primer amplification. Using immunoSEQ multiplex PCR, the repertoire was profiled, and TCRdb retains in-frame clones only, with some absent. V, J and clone size are those of that table, while D and trimming were read from the DNA. The sample lists some 29,000 clones; roughly 80% were seen once.

The V call is TRBV9, the J call TRBJ1-2, with a possible D match to TRBD1 (5 bases). The sample consisted of peripheral blood. This clonotype was obtained from a man aged 70-80 years with acute or convalescent COVID-19. The CDR3 nucleotides are TGTGCCAGCAGCCCCAATATCCAGGGTCCTCACGGCTACACCTTC. It yields the protein CASSPNIQGPHGYTF. The full variable domain, in which reference TRBV9 and TRBJ1-2 provide the parts outside the CDR3, is DSGVTQTPKHLITATGQRVTLRCSPRSGDLSVYWYQQSLDQGLQFLIQYYNGEERAKGNILERFSAQQFPDLHSELNLSSLELGDSALYFCASSPNIQGPHGYTFGSGTRLTVV.